This TCR beta chain was sequenced in a study of Ad26.COV2.S vaccination and SARS-CoV-2 variants. Study background: Participants got Ad26.COV2.S intramuscularly, once or twice 56 days apart.

Points on this clone: Its antigen is unidentified.

The ends lost 3 bases at V and 4 bases at J; junction bases unmatched: 3. CDR1 is SEHNR, CDR2 FQNEAQ, per germline (reference sequence). The CDR3 contains 14 residues. The treatment denotes: 15 to 20 received Ad26.COV2.S at low or high dose, single or two shots; about 5 received placebo; per-sample allocation not given. The samples were gathered on day 63 after the first injection of vaccine or placebo. An Ad26 vector was used to express Wuhan-strain SARS-CoV-2 spike as the vaccine. Findings and limits, study-wide: The breadth of spike-specific CD8+ and CD4+ T cell responses after vaccination was reportedly substantial. Placebo recipients and vaccine recipients were similar in non-spike TCR breadth.

Here immunoSEQ multiplex PCR was the method, and the copy in TCRdb shows in-frame clones only, minus some. The table shows 400,000 to 450,000 clones, with 90% occurring only once. The chain uses TRBV7-9 and TRBJ1-5; TRBD1 matches at 7 bases. Specimen: peripheral blood, collected in a trial of Ad26.COV2.S vaccine versus placebo. This TCR derives from a person between 18 and 65 years old who received the Ad26.COV2.S COVID-19 vaccine or a placebo. CDR3 bases: TGTGCCAGCAGCTTCGGGACAGCGAATCAGCCCCAGCATTTT. Amino acids: CASSFGTANQPQHF.